These T cell receptor beta chains were read from a single sample in a study of blood T cell repertoires in COVID-19. Libraries were prepared by immunoSEQ multiplex PCR; TCRdb keeps only in-frame clonotypes and omits some of them. The table lists roughly 180,000 clones, around 90% of them singletons, with around 2.4% in the top ten. The sample was PBMCs or T cells enriched from blood (not recorded which). Receptors originate from a woman aged 25-40 years who had recovered from COVID-19. CDR3s include the opening cysteine and the closing phenylalanine or tryptophan. Fields, in order: V gene, CDR3 protein.

>TRBV7-9
CASSLSRGPNSPLHF
>TRBV5-1
CASSSGQPNQPQHF
>TRBV18
CASSPGGTFRSSGNTIYF
>TRBV5-4
CASRAGTGTGNEQFF
>TRBV19
CASSIGQARDTEAFF
>TRBV29-1
CSVEGPESYGYTF
>TRBV24-1
CATSFPSGSINEQFF
>TRBV7-2
CASSDPGEGKNTEAFF
>TRBV4-2
CASSRPTYTGNTIYF
>TRBV5-6
CASSLGRTVYNEQFF
>TRBV5-6
CASSLFSEASGAFF
>TRBV4-3
CASSQVDRGPRTEAFF
>TRBV7-9
CASSLTSGMVNEQFF
>TRBV9
CASSVARTGSSGANVLTF
>TRBV11-2
CASSSPGLSPPYEQYF
>TRBV4-2
CASSQAGGVETQYF
>TRBV6-5
CASSYGQGAFTGGYTF
>TRBV5-1
CASSFTGRAEKLFF
>TRBV7-9
CASRDHGEGFGYTF
>TRBV3-1/TRBV3-2
CASKIGDRVSDTQYF
>TRBV7-9
CASSLGVLAGYNEQFF
>TRBV5-1
CASWSGTGGSPLHF
>TRBV7-2
CASSLWSSYNSPLHF
>TRBV5-1
CASTLGVTGSPNEKLFF
>TRBV5-1
CASSLATAQETQYF
>TRBV29-1
CSVSGDGSPSDTQYF
>TRBV2
CASSGTGGSGGYTF